The 3 T cell receptor beta chains reported below all come from one sample, sequenced in a study of cytomegalovirus exposure and HLA in healthy donors. The PCR made use of 60 Vbeta and 13 Jbeta primers. The repertoire was sequenced with immunoSEQ multiplex PCR; TCRdb's copy has only in-frame clones and lacks some. The sample shows fewer than 95,000 clones, around 80% of them seen only once. What was sequenced was PBMCs. The source of these receptors is a young man in good health and CMV-seronegative.

The rearrangement uses TRBV7-8 and TRBJ1-6; D remains unclear. V was trimmed by 1 base and J by 0 bases, leaving 10 bases between them. The CDR3 loop spans 17 amino acids. Germline V gene data show CDR1 as SGHVS and CDR2 as FQNEAQ. The CDR3 DNA sequence: TGTGCCAGCAGCTTAGGGCAGGCCAGCTCCTATAATTCACCCCTCCACTTT. Translation gives CASSLGQASSYNSPLHF.

This clone was recorded once. V usage is TRBV30 and J usage is TRBJ2-3, with 8 nucleotides matching TRBD1. Germline V gene lookup returns CDR1 GTSNPN and CDR2 SVGIG (reference sequence). This CDR3 comprises 15 residues. The V and J ends lost 2 bases and 7 bases, in that order; junction bases with no gene match: 11. The CDR3 spells CAWSTGDRPHHTQYF. As DNA, the CDR3 is TGTGCCTGGAGTACCGGGGACAGGCCCCACCATACGCAGTATTTT.

This chain connects TRBV27 to TRBJ1-5; D is ambiguous. CDR1 is MNHEY, CDR2 SMNVEV, per germline (reference sequence). V lost 4 bases and J lost 8, with 21 bases in between. There are 16 residues in the CDR3. CDR3 loop: CASSSGVGDTTKPQHF. CDR3 DNA sequence: TGTGCCAGCAGTTCTGGAGTCGGCGATACTACCAAGCCCCAGCATTTT.